These T cell receptor beta chains were read from a single sample in a study of blood T cell repertoires in COVID-19. Only in-frame clones appear in the TCRdb table, and some are missing; sequencing was by immunoSEQ multiplex PCR. Here the sample spans tens of thousands of clones, around nine tenths being singletons. The sequenced sample consisted of peripheral blood. All receptors derive from a woman aged 60 to 75 with acute or convalescent COVID-19. The conserved cysteine and the conserved F or W are not part of the CDR3 here. Fields, in order: CDR3 length, V gene, J gene, CDR3 protein.

cdr3_length: 14; v_call: TRBV18; j_call: TRBJ2-5; cdr3_aa: ASSPLQDRGQETQY
cdr3_length: 14; v_call: TRBV7-9; j_call: TRBJ2-3; cdr3_aa: ASSSSTGGGTDTQY
cdr3_length: 14; v_call: TRBV18; j_call: TRBJ2-2; cdr3_aa: ASSRGQAANTGELF
cdr3_length: 13; v_call: TRBV10-3; j_call: TRBJ2-5; cdr3_aa: AISLGTGQKETQY
cdr3_length: 14; v_call: TRBV5-8; j_call: TRBJ1-1; cdr3_aa: ASSFFYGTVNTEAF
cdr3_length: 14; v_call: TRBV6-1; j_call: TRBJ1-5; cdr3_aa: ASSESPATGNQPQH
cdr3_length: 13; v_call: TRBV11-2; j_call: TRBJ2-2; cdr3_aa: ASRGQGTNTGELF
cdr3_length: 13; v_call: TRBV6-4; j_call: TRBJ1-1; cdr3_aa: ASSEAGGAKTEAF
cdr3_length: 12; v_call: TRBV28; j_call: TRBJ1-2; cdr3_aa: ASSPGTANYGYT
cdr3_length: 11; v_call: TRBV7-9; j_call: TRBJ1-1; cdr3_aa: ASSLEGQTEAF
cdr3_length: 13; v_call: TRBV19; j_call: TRBJ1-6; cdr3_aa: ASREGPGGDSPLH
cdr3_length: 12; v_call: TRBV7-9; j_call: TRBJ1-4; cdr3_aa: AIDSGTGNEKLF
cdr3_length: 14; v_call: TRBV7-9; j_call: TRBJ2-1; cdr3_aa: ASSLMGVAGVNEQF
cdr3_length: 12; v_call: TRBV6-5; j_call: TRBJ1-2; cdr3_aa: ASRLSRGNYGYT
cdr3_length: 13; v_call: TRBV4-2; j_call: TRBJ1-2; cdr3_aa: ASSLNPDRGEGYT